This entry describes one T cell receptor beta chain. These data come from a study of T cell changes during pregnancy in multiple sclerosis. Germline CDR1 reads SGHRS; CDR2 reads YFSETQ. The CDR3 extends over 17 amino acids. Trimming cost V 0 bases and J 8 bases; bases outside gene matches: 12. The method was immunoSEQ multiplex PCR; TCRdb's version includes in-frame clones alone and lacks a portion of them. The sample lists around 49,000 clones, approximately 95% occurring once. Sample: CD8+ T cells from peripheral blood mononuclear cells, taken in the first trimester of pregnancy. This sequence was found in a female donor with multiple sclerosis, enrolled in a pregnancy study. The gene calls are TRBV5-1 and TRBJ2-1, with 9 bases aligning to TRBD2. Written as DNA, the CDR3 is TGCGCCAGCAGCTTGGGGGGCTTAGCGGGGGCGGTAGATGAGCAGTTCTTC. Translating gives CASSLGGLAGAVDEQFF. The full variable domain, rest sourced from reference TRBV5-1 and TRBJ2-1, is KAGVTQTPRYLIKTRGQQVTLSCSPISGHRSVSWYQQTPGQGLQFLFEYFSETQRNKGNFPGRFSGRQFSNSRSEMNVSTLELGDSALYLCASSLGGLAGAVDEQFFGPGTRLTVL.